This T cell receptor (beta chain) appears in the sequencing data of a study of blood T cells in healthy people across ages. Study at large: Using template switching, researchers captured about one barcoded beta molecule for each two T cells.

V was shortened by 7 bases and J by 2 bases, with 17 bases between the two germline ends. Germline values: CDR1 MGHRA, CDR2 YSYEKL. The CDR3 consists of 15 residues. Notes on the study in general: Those diversity estimates obtained from one million T cells were thought to be underestimates.

About this clonotype itself: As yet, its antigen is unknown.

Combining a sample-barcoded 5' primer with a J-beta primer mix, a second PCR ran for roughly 7 to 12 cycles. One entry per CDR3 protein, called by TCRdb with MiXCR from the 5' RACE reads. The sample holds hundreds of thousands of distinct CDR3 sequences, 20% to 25% seen once. This same sample was also taken into another study, of T cells of mothers and their children. From that study: Donation came from a few healthy Caucasian mothers together with their six children.

This clonotype was obtained from a boy aged 5-17 years in good health. This chain links TRBV4-1 with TRBJ1-1; D unresolved. Input material: blood. The DNA for the CDR3 is TGCGCCAGCACCCACTTAGTCGCAGGAAACACTGAAGCTTTCTTT. Residues: CASTHLVAGNTEAFF.